Given below is one TCR beta chain in context. Its antigen is still unknown. A sample-barcoded 5' primer and a J-beta primer mix were used in a second PCR of about 7 to 12 cycles. TCRdb reprocessed the 5' RACE reads via MiXCR and lists one record per CDR3 protein. The sample has about 1.4 million distinct CDR3 sequences, around 59% seen once. The CDR3 runs 16 residues. Germline-derived CDR1 and CDR2 are LGHNA and YSLEER. After removal of 0 bases from V and 2 bases from J, the junction contained 7 bases not matched to a gene. The source of the sample is a study of blood T cells in healthy people across ages. Study-level findings and limits: When one million T cells were used, diversity estimates were thought to be underestimates. It was the long-lived donors that had more naive CD4+ cells and higher diversity than aged donors.

The chain recombines TRBV4-3 with TRBJ2-7, with TRBD2 matching over 7 bases. Specimen: blood. The source of this sequence is a man between 18 and 35 years old in good health. CDR3 protein: CASSQDGRATTYEQYF. The CDR3 bases are TGCGCCAGCAGCCAAGATGGGAGGGCCACAACCTACGAGCAGTACTTC.